This entry is about one T cell receptor beta chain. Antigen unknown. This entry is derived from a study of CD8+ T cells in alopecia areata. Study-level findings and limits: Lesional scalp displayed greater clonality than normal scalp, most notably in alopecia totalis/universalis.

The CDR3 loop spans 12 amino acids. CDR1 KGHSH and CDR2 LQKENI come from the germline V gene. V was clipped by 8 bases and J by 5 bases, with 10 bases between them. RNA extraction and reverse transcription yielded cDNA as sequencing template. TCRdb keeps only in-frame clones here, not all; method: immunoSEQ multiplex PCR. Of a few hundred thousand clones detected, roughly 66% appear once; the ten largest clones hold 0.95% to 1.5%. Treatment: oral pan-JAK inhibitor, 5-10 mg twice daily. The sequence was obtained from a human donor with alopecia areata. The specimen was CD4+ T cells sorted from blood, collected between weeks 43 and 45, from a patient treated with tofacitinib. The chain links TRBV18 to TRBJ2-1, with TRBD1 as a possible D gene (5 bases). CDR3 protein: CASTDSDNEQFF. The CDR3 nucleotides read TGTGCCAGCACCGACAGCGACAATGAGCAGTTCTTC.